This TCR beta chain was recorded in a study of T cell changes during pregnancy in multiple sclerosis. Assay used: immunoSEQ multiplex PCR; TCRdb lists only in-frame clones, some missing. The profile shows some 45,000 clones, roughly 85% of them singletons. Germline CDR1 is SGDLS and CDR2 is YYNGEE. Trimming pared 4 bases from V and 2 bases from J, leaving 7 bases between. CDR3 length equals 12 residues. The source material was CD4+ T cells from peripheral blood mononuclear cells, sampled after pregnancy. The V gene is TRBV9, the J gene TRBJ2-7; D is unclear. This TCR was sampled from a female donor with multiple sclerosis, enrolled in a pregnancy study. CDR3 DNA: TGTGCCAGCAGCCGCGATACCTACGAGCAGTACTTC. This codes for CASSRDTYEQYF.